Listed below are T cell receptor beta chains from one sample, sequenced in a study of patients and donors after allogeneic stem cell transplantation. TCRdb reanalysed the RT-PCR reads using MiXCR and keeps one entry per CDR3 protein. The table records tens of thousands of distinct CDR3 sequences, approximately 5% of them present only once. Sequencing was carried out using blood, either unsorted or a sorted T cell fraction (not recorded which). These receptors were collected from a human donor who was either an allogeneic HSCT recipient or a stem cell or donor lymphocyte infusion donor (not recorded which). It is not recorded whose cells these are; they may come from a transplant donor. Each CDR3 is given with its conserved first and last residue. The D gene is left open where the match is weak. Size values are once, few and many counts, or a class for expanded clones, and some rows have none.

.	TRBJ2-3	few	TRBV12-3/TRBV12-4	TGTGCCAGCAGTAGGGTCAGCTCGGGAGTGCGTGCCACAGATACGCAGTATTTT	CASSRVSSGVRATDTQYF
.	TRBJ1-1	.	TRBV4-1	TGCGCCAGCAGCCACCAGAACACTGAAGCTTTCTTT	CASSHQNTEAFF
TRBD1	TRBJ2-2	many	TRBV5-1	TGCGCCAGCAGCTTACAAGGACAGGGTGCCACCGGGGAGCTGTTTTTT	CASSLQGQGATGELFF
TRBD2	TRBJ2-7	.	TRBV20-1	TGCAGTGCTAGAGATCAGCTAGCGGTGGCCTTCGAGCAGTACTTC	CSARDQLAVAFEQYF
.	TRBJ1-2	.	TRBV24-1	TGTGCCACCAGTGATTTTGGCAGGGAGTATGGCTACACCTTC	CATSDFGREYGYTF
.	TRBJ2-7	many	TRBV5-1	TGCGCCAGCAGCTCATCCCCCCCGAGCGACACCACCGAGCAGTACTTC	CASSSSPPSDTTEQYF
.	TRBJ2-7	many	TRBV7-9	TGTGCCAGCAGTAAGGGGCGTCTTTCCTACGAGCAGTACTTC	CASSKGRLSYEQYF
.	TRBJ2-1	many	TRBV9	TGTGCCAGCAGCGTAGGTATGGGGGGGGCCAATGAGCAGTTCTTC	CASSVGMGGANEQFF
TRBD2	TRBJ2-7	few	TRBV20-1	TGCAGTGCACCCATAGGGACTAGCTCCTACGAGCAGTACTTC	CSAPIGTSSYEQYF
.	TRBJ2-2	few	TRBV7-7	TGTGCTAGCAGCTCACAGGGCGGGGCCGGGGAGCTGTTTTTT	CASSSQGGAGELFF
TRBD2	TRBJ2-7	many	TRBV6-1	TGTGCCAGCACCCCCGGGAGGGCGGGGGACTACGAGCAGTACTTC	CASTPGRAGDYEQYF
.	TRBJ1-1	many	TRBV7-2	TGTGCCAGCAGCTTAGCCCAGACCCCCGACCGGAACACTGAAGCTTTCTTT	CASSLAQTPDRNTEAFF
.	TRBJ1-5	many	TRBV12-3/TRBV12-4	TGTGCCAGCAGTTTAAACGTCCGCAATCAGCCCCAGCATTTT	CASSLNVRNQPQHF
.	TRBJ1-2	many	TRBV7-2	TGTGCCAGCAGCTTAGTGCGGAGTTCTAACTATGGCTACACCTTC	CASSLVRSSNYGYTF
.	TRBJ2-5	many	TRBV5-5	TGTGCCAGCAGCTTAGCGTACCAAGAGACCCAGTACTTC	CASSLAYQETQYF
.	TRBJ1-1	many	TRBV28	TGTGCCAGCAGAGGACACCAGGACACTGAAGCTTTCTTT	CASRGHQDTEAFF
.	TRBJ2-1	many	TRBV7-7	TGTGCTAGCAGCTCCCTCCAAAGCAATGAGCAGTTCTTC	CASSSLQSNEQFF
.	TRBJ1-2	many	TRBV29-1	TGCAGCGTTGAACTAGGCTATGGCTACACCTTC	CSVELGYGYTF
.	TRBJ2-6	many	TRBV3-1	TGTGCCAGCACCCGGTACGGGGCCAACGTCCTGACTTTC	CASTRYGANVLTF
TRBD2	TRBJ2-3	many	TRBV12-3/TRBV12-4	TGTGCCAGCAGTGGACTAGCGGGGGGTCGGTATTTT	CASSGLAGGRYF
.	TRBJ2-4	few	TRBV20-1	TGCAGTGCTAGAGAGGGGTGGGTATCAGCCAAAAACATTCAGTACTTC	CSAREGWVSAKNIQYF
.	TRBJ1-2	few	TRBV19	TGTGCCAGTAGTATGAGGCAGGTTTATGGCTACACCTTC	CASSMRQVYGYTF
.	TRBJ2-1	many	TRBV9	TGTGCCAGCAGCACCTGGACAAACAATGAGCAGTTCTTC	CASSTWTNNEQFF
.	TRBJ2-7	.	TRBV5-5	TGTGCCAGCAGCTTTCGGGTAGATTACGAGCAGTACTTC	CASSFRVDYEQYF
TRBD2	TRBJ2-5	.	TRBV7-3	TGTGCCAGCAGCTCGCATAGCCCTGGGACTAGCGGGGAAGAGACCCAGTACTTC	CASSSHSPGTSGEETQYF
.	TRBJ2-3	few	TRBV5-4	TGTGCTTTTCATCCGGAATTTAGGTCAGATACGCAGTATTTT	CAFHPEFRSDTQYF
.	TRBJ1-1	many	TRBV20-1	TGCAGTGCTAGAATTCAGGTGGGGTTGGAAAACACTGAAGCTTTCTTT	CSARIQVGLENTEAFF
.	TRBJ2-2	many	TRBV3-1	TGTGCCAGCACTACACCCTTCACCGGGGAGCTGTTTTTT	CASTTPFTGELFF
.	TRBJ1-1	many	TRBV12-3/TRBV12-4	TGTGCCAGCAGTCCCAGGACAGCGCTTAACACTGAAGCTTTCTTT	CASSPRTALNTEAFF
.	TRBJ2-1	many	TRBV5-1	TGCGCCAGCAGCTTGGGTGCAGGGGCGGTACTAGTATATGAGCAGTTCTTC	CASSLGAGAVLVYEQFF
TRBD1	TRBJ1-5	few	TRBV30	TGTGCCTGGAGTGTACAAGACAGGGAGGACCAGCCCCAGCATTTT	CAWSVQDREDQPQHF
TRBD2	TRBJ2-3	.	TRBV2	TGTGCCAGTGGACTAGCGGGACAGACAGATACGCAGTATTTT	CASGLAGQTDTQYF
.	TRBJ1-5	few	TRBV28	TGTGCCAGCAGTTCCGCCGGCCTAGGCAATCAGCCCCAGCATTTT	CASSSAGLGNQPQHF